The clone carrying this T cell receptor beta chain appeared a single time. Its antigen is unknown. This specimen belongs to a study of OX40 agonist ivuxolimab in advanced cancers. Findings and limits, study-wide: Antigens targeted by the expanded peripheral T cells were not determined. Doses of 0.1 to 3.0 mg/kg were accompanied by clonal expansion of CD4+ and CD8+ blood T cells by week 6.

The germline CDR1 and CDR2 sequences are SGHTA and FQGTGA. V shed 5 bases and J shed 6 bases, with 18 bases lying between them. The CDR3 contains 15 residues. The table came from immunoSEQ multiplex PCR; TCRdb's copy has only in-frame clones and leaves some out. The repertoire holds tens of thousands of clones, with 88% as singletons. V usage is TRBV7-3 and J usage is TRBJ2-3; TRBD2 is a possible D gene (6 bases). Here the sequenced sample was CD4+ or CD8+ T cells sorted from blood, taken in a trial of the OX40 agonist ivuxolimab. The receptor comes from an adult with an advanced solid tumor such as melanoma, head and neck, liver or kidney cancer. In DNA, the CDR3 is TGTGCCAGCAGCCCGAGCGGAGGGGAGGCGGATACGCAGTATTTT. Protein sequence: CASSPSGGEADTQYF.